The present T cell receptor beta chain was sequenced within a study of identical twins. Study-wide findings and caveats: Abundant cord blood beta clonotypes carried fewer insertions; memory repertoires showed none. The study found that models underestimated out-of-frame TCR alpha sharing in monozygotic twins. Diverse VJ usage suggested most zero-insertion clonotypes were not invariant T cells. Conclusions were drawn cross-sectionally by statistical analysis, without following the same donors.

Via MiXCR, TCRdb re-called the 5' RACE reads, giving one row per CDR3 protein. Of some 1,700,000 distinct CDR3 sequences listed, under 35% are singletons. The CDR3 contains 14 residues. Trimming at V came to 1 base and at J to 2 bases, leaving 1 base not matched to a gene. Germline V lookup: CDR1 DFQATT, CDR2 SNEGSKA (reference sequence). Only a few counts were recorded for this clonotype. Its cognate antigen is unknown. The receptor comes from a newborn girl in good health. The sample was cord blood. The rearrangement links TRBV20-1 to TRBJ2-1; 8 bases fit TRBD2. CDR3 nucleotides: TGCAGTGCTAGAGTCGGGGGGGCCTACAATGAGCAGTTCTTC. Protein product: CSARVGGAYNEQFF.